The rows below give T cell receptor beta chains drawn from one sample of a study of siplizumab effects on memory and regulatory T cells. Sequencing used immunoSEQ multiplex PCR; TCRdb keeps in-frame clones, though not all of them. The table has some 70,000 clones, 88% seen once. Sequencing input: Tregs sorted from blood. Receptors originate from a human donor in good health. CDR3s include the opening cysteine and the closing phenylalanine or tryptophan. Fields, in order: clone size, V gene, J gene, D gene, CDR3 protein, CDR3 DNA. D genes are given only for firm matches. Some rows mark clone size as missing; the rest say once, few, many or name a class of expanded clone.

>.|TRBV10-3|TRBJ2-7|.
CAISDPNWGPLHEQYF
TGTGCCATCAGTGACCCAAACTGGGGCCCCCTCCACGAGCAGTACTTC
>.|TRBV19|TRBJ2-7|TRBD1
CASTRTGSSYEQYF
TGTGCCAGTACCCGGACAGGGAGCTCCTACGAGCAGTACTTC
>.|TRBV15|TRBJ2-2|TRBD2
CATSRGPTGGRTGELFF
TGTGCCACCAGCAGAGGTCCCACGGGGGGAAGAACCGGGGAGCTGTTTTTT
>.|TRBV5-1|TRBJ2-5|.
CASSLAKPLGKETQYF
TGCGCCAGCAGCTTGGCCAAGCCTCTCGGGAAAGAGACCCAGTACTTC
>.|TRBV9|TRBJ2-2|.
CASSVISGVNTGELFF
TGTGCCAGCAGCGTTATTAGCGGAGTTAACACCGGGGAGCTGTTTTTT
>.|TRBV7-2|TRBJ2-3|TRBD1
CASSRTGLFTDTQYF
TGTGCCAGCAGCCGGACAGGGCTTTTCACAGATACGCAGTATTTT
>.|TRBV30|TRBJ1-4|.
CAWRDSNEKLFF
TGTGCCTGGAGGGACAGTAATGAAAAACTGTTTTTT
>once|TRBV19|TRBJ2-5|.
CASRLNSQETQYF
TGTGCCAGTAGGCTCAATAGCCAAGAGACCCAGTACTTC
>.|TRBV5-4|TRBJ1-1|TRBD1
CASSLGQGARIYTEAFF
TGTGCCAGCAGCTTGGGACAGGGGGCGCGAATTTACACTGAAGCTTTCTTT
>.|TRBV7-9|TRBJ2-2|.
CASSFRLTGTIGELFF
TGTGCCAGCAGCTTCCGGCTCACAGGGACGATAGGGGAGCTGTTTTTT
>.|TRBV6-5|TRBJ1-1|.
CASSYSSHGTEAFF
TGTGCCAGCAGTTACTCTAGTCACGGCACTGAAGCTTTCTTT